This T cell receptor beta chain was documented in a study of immune evolution from preneoplasia to lung adenocarcinoma. This clone was recorded only once. The CDR3 has 14 amino acids. Germline V lookup: CDR1 SGHTA, CDR2 FQGNSA. The ends were cut back, 2 bases at V and 8 bases at J, with 15 bases in the middle. Only in-frame clones appear in the TCRdb table, and some are missing; sequencing was by immunoSEQ multiplex PCR. Of some 7,200 clones listed, roughly 80% are singletons. This TCR was sampled from a person aged 65 to 85 with lung adenocarcinoma. The sequenced sample was FFPE adjacent normal lung tissue. This rearrangement joins TRBV7-2 to TRBJ1-2, with a weak D call TRBD1 (6 bases). Here the CDR3 reads CASSLQGGLRGYTF. The CDR3, as DNA: TGTGCCAGCAGCTTACAAGGGGGGCTCCGAGGCTACACCTTC.